The TCR beta chain under discussion was sequenced for a study of cytomegalovirus exposure and HLA in healthy donors. General observations from the study: Upon later analysis, TCR association rates were observed to vary by HLA locus, being highest for DRB1 and lowest for HLA-C.

60 Vbeta and 13 Jbeta primers were used in PCR. Sequenced by immunoSEQ multiplex PCR; TCRdb stores in-frame clones only, minus some. This table holds tens of thousands of clones, roughly 85% found once. Sampled while nominally healthy, donors likely had unrecorded immune exposures. Note on this clone: Antigen specificity is unknown.

Germline loops: CDR1 WSHSY, CDR2 SAAADI. V lost 0 bases to trimming and J lost 4 bases; unmatched junction nucleotides: 7. CDR3 length equals 17 residues. The sequence came from a woman aged 18-30 years in good health and CMV-seronegative. Sequenced input: PBMCs. The chain employs TRBV10-2 and TRBJ2-5, with 11 bases matching TRBD2. The CDR3 DNA sequence: TGCGCCAGCAGTGAGTCCCTAGCGGGAGGTGGAAGAGAGACCCAGTACTTC. As protein: CASSESLAGGGRETQYF.